The 27 T cell receptor beta chains in this list originate from one sample, sequenced in a study of T cell clonality in common variable immunodeficiency (dated by TCRdb to 2013 to 2016). Library prep was done by the immunoSEQ multiplex PCR assay. What TCRdb holds here is the immuneACCESS table cut down to in-frame rearrangements. Part of the clones is not present; checked against another copy, under half of the missing clones reflect an unresolved V gene, and the others are unexplained. This sample was tabulated with around 57,000 clones, among which there are no singletons. About 5% of the sample is taken by the ten largest. Sequencing was performed on peripheral blood mononuclear cells. Every receptor here comes from a person between 18 and 75 years old in good health.

This clone rates as medium-sized. Sequencing ends 3 residues short of the CDR3 end; the germline J gene provides the rest. The chain carries TRBV6-2 or TRBV6-3 and TRBJ1-1; TRBD1 agrees at 9 bases. Per germline, CDR1 MNHEY and CDR2 SVGEGT. This CDR3 has 13 amino acids. The CDR3 loop reads CASSRNRGPEAFF. The covered CDR3 bases are TGTGCCAGCAGCCGGAACAGGGGGCCCGAA.

The table lists this clone with many counts. The read ends 3 residues early relative to the CDR3; the germline J gene fills the gap. The rearrangement links TRBV2 to TRBJ2-3, with TRBD2 as a possible D gene (6 bases). Germline V gene lookup returns CDR1 SNHLY and CDR2 FYNNEI. This CDR3 comprises 14 residues. The germline V and J ends were trimmed by 5 bases and 4 bases, with 13 bases remaining between them. The part of the CDR3 DNA that was read is TGTGCCAGCAGTCCCAGGACTACGGCAGATACG. The encoded protein is CASSPRTTADT. The CDR3, in full, reads CASSPRTTADTQYF.

The sample holds many counts of this clone. The read ends 3 residues before the CDR3 terminus; that terminus is restored from the germline J gene. V usage is TRBV19 and J usage is TRBJ1-6, with 8 bases matching TRBD1. CDR1 and CDR2 from the germline V gene are LNHDA and SQIVND (reference sequence). V shed 7 bases and J 10 bases; nucleotides not matched to a gene: 9. This CDR3 has 14 amino acids. The CDR3 DNA, read in part, is TGTGCCAGTACCCCCGGACAGGGAGGCTCACCC. Its protein product is CASTPGQGGSP. The full CDR3 protein is CASTPGQGGSPLHF.

This clone was seen a handful of times. The CDR3 end is not reached by the read, which stops 3 residues before it; the germline J gene fills it in. The chain carries TRBV11-2 and TRBJ2-5; D unresolved. Trimming took off 3 bases at V and 5 bases at J, with 7 bases between the two ends. Germline V CDR1 and CDR2: SGHAT, FQNNGV. The CDR3 is 12 amino acids. The CDR3 DNA, read in part, is TGTGCCAGCAGCTTTCTCGGGGAGACC. Protein sequence: CASSFLGET. The entire CDR3 protein reads CASSFLGETQYF. The full variable domain, its missing parts supplied by reference TRBV11-2 and TRBJ2-5, is EAGVAQSPRYKIIEKRQSVAFWCNPISGHATLYWYQQILGQGPKLLIQFQNNGVVDDSQLPKDRFSAERLKGVDSTLKIQPAKLEDSAVYLCASSFLGETQYFGPGTRLLVL.

This clone was recorded many times. The read halts 3 residues ahead of the CDR3 end, with the missing end drawn from the germline J gene. The chain links TRBV7-6 to TRBJ1-2; 7 bases are shared with TRBD1. The CDR3 has 16 residues. With V trimmed by 5 bases and J by 4 bases, 13 bases remained unmatched. Germline assignment: CDR1 SGHVS and CDR2 FNYEAQ. The CDR3: CASSHRDREIGYGYTF. The DNA read from the CDR3 is TGTGCCAGCAGCCACCGGGACAGAGAGATAGGCTATGGC.

This clone was detected ten times or more. The read is 3 residues too short to cover the CDR3 end, so that end is filled in from the germline J gene. The chain links TRBV10-3 to TRBJ2-5; TRBD2 might be the D (6 bases). The germline V and J ends were trimmed by 8 bases and 5 bases, with 27 bases remaining between them. The CDR3 runs to 17 residues. The germline gives CDR1 ENHRY, CDR2 SYGVKD. The part of the CDR3 DNA that was read is TGTGCCATCCGTCGGGGGAGCGGTGGGGGTTCAGAGGAGACC. Its protein product is CAIRRGSGGGSEET. The full CDR3 protein is CAIRRGSGGGSEETQYF.

Many counts were recorded for this clone. The CDR3 end falls 3 residues outside the read, so it is completed with the germline J gene. This sequence joins TRBV18 and TRBJ2-7, with D perhaps TRBD1 (6 bases). This CDR3 is built from 13 residues. The germline V gene encodes CDR1 KGHSH and CDR2 LQKENI. The germline V and J ends were trimmed by 2 bases and 5 bases, with 10 bases remaining between them. The sequenced CDR3 bases are TGTGCCAGCTCACCATCAGGGGTGGACGAG. It translates to CASSPSGVDE. The whole CDR3 region reads CASSPSGVDEQYF.

This clone was detected many times. The read ends 3 residues before the CDR3 terminus; that terminus is restored from the germline J gene. The chain has TRBV20-1 and TRBJ2-1; TRBD2 matches at 10 bases. Germline CDR1 is DFQATT and CDR2 is SNEGSKA (reference sequence). The length of the CDR3 is 14 residues. After removal of 4 bases from V and 7 bases from J, the junction contained 7 bases not matched to a gene. The CDR3 here is CSANSGRGGNEQFF. The DNA read from the CDR3 is TGCAGTGCTAACAGCGGGAGGGGTGGAAATGAG.

This clone occurred many times. The read comes to an end 3 residues before the CDR3 does, leaving the germline J gene to fill in the end. The rearrangement links TRBV10-3 to TRBJ2-1; TRBD2 agrees at 11 bases. V shed 7 bases, J shed 8 bases, and the junction held 4 bases outside the gene matches. The CDR3 runs 13 residues. Germline V gene sequence: CDR1 ENHRY, CDR2 SYGVKD. Incomplete CDR3 DNA: TGTGCCATCAAGACTAGCGGGACAGATGAG. It specifies CAIKTSGTDE. The entire CDR3 is CAIKTSGTDEQFF.

This clone was counted many times. The read stops 3 residues short of the end of the CDR3; the missing end is completed from the germline J gene. The V call is TRBV20-1, the J call TRBJ2-3; 13 bases are a match to TRBD2. CDR3 size: 15 residues. V lost 4 bases to trimming and J lost 1 base; unmatched junction nucleotides: 2. Per the germline V gene, CDR1 is DFQATT and CDR2 is SNEGSKA (reference sequence). The sequenced part of the CDR3 DNA is TGCAGTGCTAAGGGACTAGCGGGACGCACAGATACG. As protein: CSAKGLAGRTDT. From start to end, the CDR3 is CSAKGLAGRTDTQYF.

This clone was detected ten times or more. The sequenced fragment ends 3 residues before the CDR3 boundary, so the rest is inferred from the germline J gene. The rearrangement uses TRBV5-1 and TRBJ1-2; D is perhaps TRBD1 (6 bases). CDR3 length: 13 residues. CDR1 SGHRS and CDR2 YFSETQ come from the germline V gene. The V end lost 4 bases, the J end lost 7 bases, and 14 bases lay between the germline ends. CDR3 DNA (partial): TGCGCCAGCAGCCCCAAGACAGGCTCTGGC. Residues: CASSPKTGSG. The whole CDR3 sequence is CASSPKTGSGYTF.

This clone was found many times. The DNA ends 3 residues before the CDR3 does, and the rest of the CDR3 is filled in from the germline J gene. The chain combines TRBV18 with TRBJ2-2, with a weak D call TRBD2 (6 bases). The germline gives CDR1 KGHSH, CDR2 LQKENI. V lost 3 bases to trimming and J lost 4 bases, with 6 bases between them. This CDR3 has 13 residues. The CDR3 bases that were read are TGTGCCAGCTCACCTAGCGGCACCGGGGAG. This translates into CASSPSGTGE. The whole CDR3 region reads CASSPSGTGELFF.

This clone was seen repeatedly, ten times or more. The read halts 3 residues ahead of the CDR3 end, with the missing end drawn from the germline J gene. This chain links TRBV6-1 with TRBJ2-3, with TRBD1 as a possible D gene (6 bases). This CDR3 spans 13 amino acids. The V gene lost 2 bases and the J gene lost 7 bases, with 10 bases spanning the gap. Per the germline V gene, CDR1 is MNHNS and CDR2 is SASEGT. CDR3 DNA (partial): TGTGCCAGCAGTGAATCGAGGGGGTATACG. Protein product: CASSESRGYT. The whole CDR3 protein reads CASSESRGYTQYF.

This clone came up many times. The CDR3 sequence: CSARGLAGSLKVVDTQYF. The DNA read from the CDR3 is TGCAGTGCTAGAGGGCTAGCGGGTTCACTTAAGGTGGTAGATACG. V gene TRBV20-1 combines with J gene TRBJ2-3; 8 bases fit TRBD2. The DNA ends 3 residues before the CDR3 does, and the rest of the CDR3 is filled in from the germline J gene. This CDR3 spans 18 amino acids. J gave up 5 bases and V 1 base, and 17 bases lay outside the gene matches. Germline-derived CDR1 and CDR2 are DFQATT and SNEGSKA (reference sequence).

This clone appeared many times. The CDR3 end lies 3 residues beyond the end of the read and is filled in from the germline J gene. This sequence joins TRBV20-1 and TRBJ1-1; a weak D match, TRBD1 (6 bases). The CDR3 extends over 14 amino acids. V was pared by 5 bases and J by 1 base, with 14 bases between. CDR1 and CDR2 from the germline V gene are DFQATT and SNEGSKA (reference sequence). The covered CDR3 bases are TGCAGTGCTCGAAGGGACATCAGGAACACTGAA. Translation: CSARRDIRNTE. The CDR3 as a whole reads CSARRDIRNTEAFF.

This clone was counted many times. The read stops 3 residues short of the end of the CDR3; the missing end is completed from the germline J gene. The chain has TRBV11-2 and TRBJ2-5, with 7 bases lining up with TRBD1. Germline values: CDR1 SGHAT, CDR2 FQNNGV. After removal of 5 bases from V and 7 bases from J, the junction contained 10 bases not matched to a gene. The CDR3 consists of 14 residues. Partial CDR3 DNA: TGTGCCAGCAGCGTTACCGACAGGGTAGGGACC. Translation: CASSVTDRVGT. The full CDR3 protein is CASSVTDRVGTQYF.

About this clone: The CDR3 extends 3 residues past the end of the read, so its final part is completed from the germline J gene. The chain couples TRBV11-2 to TRBJ2-1; D is perhaps TRBD2 (5 bases). This CDR3 region has 15 residues. Germline V gene data show CDR1 as SGHAT and CDR2 as FQNNGV. V was shortened by 0 bases and J by 5 bases, with 11 bases between the two germline ends. Incomplete CDR3 DNA: TGTGCCAGCAGCTTAGAACCAGCGGAAGACAATGAG. Translating it yields CASSLEPAEDNE. The entire CDR3 is CASSLEPAEDNEQFF. The entire variable domain, with the rest obtained from reference TRBV11-2 and TRBJ2-1, is as follows: EAGVAQSPRYKIIEKRQSVAFWCNPISGHATLYWYQQILGQGPKLLIQFQNNGVVDDSQLPKDRFSAERLKGVDSTLKIQPAKLEDSAVYLCASSLEPAEDNEQFFGPGTRLTVL.

In this sample, this clone turned up many times. The read terminates 3 residues before the CDR3 end, so the remaining end is supplied by the germline J gene. The chain recombines TRBV5-1 with TRBJ1-1; 9 bases fit TRBD1. V shed 4 bases, J shed 6 bases, and the junction held 10 bases outside the gene matches. This CDR3 is built from 15 residues. Germline CDR1 reads SGHRS; CDR2 reads YFSETQ. Partial CDR3 DNA: TGCGCCAGCAGCCCGGGGACAGGGCGTTGGCCTGAA. Translation: CASSPGTGRWPE. The complete CDR3 protein is CASSPGTGRWPEAFF.

This clone was counted ten times or more. The CDR3 end lies 3 residues beyond the end of the read and is filled in from the germline J gene. The chain couples TRBV29-1 to TRBJ1-3, with D possibly matching TRBD1 (5 bases). The V gene's germline CDR1 is SQVTM and CDR2 ANQGSEA. The CDR3 loop spans 13 amino acids. The CDR3 reads CSAQGHLEDAIYF. CDR3 DNA (partial): TGCAGCGCCCAGGGCCATCTGGAAGACGCC.

Many counts were recorded for this clone. Read sequence stops 3 residues before the CDR3 end, and the germline J gene provides the missing end. The chain employs TRBV7-2 and TRBJ1-1, with D possibly matching TRBD1 (5 bases). The V and J ends lost 5 bases and 4 bases respectively, with 14 bases between them. This CDR3 region has 14 residues. From germline, CDR1 is SGHTA and CDR2 FQGNSA. This CDR3 is CASSPSAGLTEAFF. The part of the CDR3 DNA that was read is TGTGCCAGCAGCCCTAGTGCAGGGCTCACTGAA.

At least ten counts were recorded for this clone. The read ends 3 residues early relative to the CDR3; the germline J gene fills the gap. The rearrangement joins TRBV5-1 to TRBJ2-3; the match to TRBD2 covers 10 bases. V lost 0 bases and J lost 4; bases outside the gene matches: 5. This CDR3 spans 16 amino acids. Germline loops: CDR1 SGHRS, CDR2 YFSETQ. CDR3 amino acids: CASSLVASGSADTQYF. The CDR3 DNA, read in part, is TGCGCCAGCAGCTTGGTCGCTAGCGGGAGTGCAGATACG.

This clone was counted at least ten times. CDR3 bases read: TGTGCCAGCAGCTTAATGTCGGGACTAGGGGAATTCAATGAG. It yields the protein CASSLMSGLGEFNE. The whole CDR3 is CASSLMSGLGEFNEQFF. This sequence joins TRBV7-3 and TRBJ2-1; TRBD2 matches 8 bases. The CDR3 end is not reached by the read, which stops 3 residues before it; the germline J gene fills it in. V lost 1 base, J lost 6 bases, and 11 bases stayed unmatched. This CDR3 spans 17 amino acids. Germline lookup yields CDR1 SGHTA and CDR2 FQGTGA.

This clone was detected ten times or more. The CDR3 end is not reached by the read, which stops 3 residues before it; the germline J gene fills it in. The V gene is TRBV19, the J gene TRBJ2-3, with 7 bases fitting TRBD2. The length of the CDR3 is 15 residues. V was pared by 1 base and J by 3 bases, with 4 bases of the junction left unmatched. Looked up from germline, CDR1 is LNHDA and CDR2 is SQIVND (reference sequence). The CDR3 bases that were read are TGTGCCAGTAGTATAGGTGCGGGAGAGACAGATACG. This translates into CASSIGAGETDT. The whole CDR3 sequence is CASSIGAGETDTQYF.

This clone appeared many times. Read coverage stops 3 residues before the CDR3 terminus; the germline J gene supplies the remainder. The chain links TRBV10-3 to TRBJ2-3; 8 nucleotides line up with TRBD2. Germline lookup yields CDR1 ENHRY and CDR2 SYGVKD. Trimming at V came to 0 bases and at J to 3 bases, leaving 2 bases not matched to a gene. This CDR3 contains 15 residues. The sequenced part of the CDR3 DNA is TGTGCCATCAGTGAGTCTGGACTAGCTACAGATACG. Its translation: CAISESGLATDT. The full CDR3 is CAISESGLATDTQYF.

Comment on this clone: The read ends 3 residues shy of where the CDR3 ends; the end is completed using the germline J gene. The chain couples TRBV7-6 to TRBJ2-1; D might be TRBD1 (6 bases). The CDR3 has 16 amino acids. Germline V CDR1 and CDR2: SGHVS, FNYEAQ. V was trimmed by 8 bases and J by 4 bases, leaving 21 bases between them. CDR3 in amino acids: CASSRGLLTVYNEQFF. Partial CDR3 DNA: TGTGCCAGCTCCAGGGGTTTGTTAACAGTATACAATGAG.

Ten or more counts support this clone. The CDR3 is cut off 3 residues early in the read; its end comes from the germline J gene. This rearrangement joins TRBV12-3 or TRBV12-4 to TRBJ2-2; either TRBD1 or TRBD2 may supply D (5 bases each). The CDR3 totals 16 residues. Trimming left V 8 bases short and J 1 base short, with 17 bases between. CDR3 bases read: TGTGCCAGCTGTGGAGGACACGTAGGGAACACCGGGGAG. As protein: CASCGGHVGNTGE. The CDR3 in full is CASCGGHVGNTGELFF.

For this clone: The read halts 3 residues ahead of the CDR3 end, with the missing end drawn from the germline J gene. The V and J genes are TRBV7-9 and TRBJ2-7; TRBD2 matches at 7 bases. V trimming: 2 bases; J trimming: 6 bases; junction bases outside the gene matches: 4. CDR1 SEHNR and CDR2 FQNEAQ come from the germline V gene (reference sequence). CDR3 length: 13 amino acids. This chain's CDR3 is CASSLTGGREQYF. Incomplete CDR3 DNA: TGTGCCAGCAGCTTAACGGGGGGTCGCGAG.